The 10 T cell receptor beta chains listed next were all sequenced from one sample in a study of blood T cell repertoires in COVID-19. TCRdb keeps only in-frame clones here, not all; method: immunoSEQ multiplex PCR. The sample lists some 230,000 clones; about nine tenths were seen once. Specimen: peripheral blood. These receptor sequences come from a man aged 25-45 years who had recovered from COVID-19.

The V call is TRBV7-9, the J call TRBJ2-7; 15 positions match TRBD2. Germline values: CDR1 SEHNR, CDR2 FQNEAQ (reference sequence). Trimming removed 4 bases from V and 4 bases from J; junction bases left unmatched: 8. This CDR3 region has 17 residues. DNA of the CDR3: TGTGCCAGCAGCTCCTACTGGACTAGCGGGGGGGCTTACGAGCAGTACTTC. Protein product: CASSSYWTSGGAYEQYF.

V usage is TRBV5-1 and J usage is TRBJ2-3, with 8 positions matching TRBD2. Germline CDR1 reads SGHRS; CDR2 reads YFSETQ. This CDR3 spans 17 amino acids. Trimming removed 3 bases from V and 1 base from J; junction bases left unmatched: 10. The DNA for the CDR3 is TGCGCCAGCAGCTCCTACCCGGGTAGCGGGGGCACAGATACGCAGTATTTT. Translation gives CASSSYPGSGGTDTQYF.

The chain has TRBV6-4 and TRBJ1-3, with D unresolved. Trimming pared 7 bases from V and 9 bases from J, leaving 10 bases between. This CDR3 spans 11 amino acids. Germline CDR1 and CDR2: MRHNA and SNTAGT. This CDR3 is CASKQKPTIYF. For the CDR3, the DNA is TGTGCCAGCAAACAGAAGCCCACCATATATTTT.

This sequence joins TRBV4-3 and TRBJ1-5, with a possible D match to TRBD1 (5 bases). CDR1 is LGHNA, CDR2 YSLEER, per germline. V dropped 8 bases and J dropped 0 bases, with 11 bases sitting between them. There are 14 residues in the CDR3. This CDR3 reads CASSRTYSNQPQHF. Here the CDR3 DNA reads TGCGCCAGCTCACGGACATATAGCAATCAGCCCCAGCATTTT.

V usage is TRBV6-5 and J usage is TRBJ1-1; D may be TRBD1 (6 bases). Deletions cut 7 bases from V and 8 bases from J, with 17 bases between. This CDR3 comprises 13 residues. Germline V gene lookup returns CDR1 MNHEY and CDR2 SVGAGI. The DNA for the CDR3 is TGTGCCAGCATGTTACGGCAGGGGCAGGAAGCTTTCTTT. This codes for CASMLRQGQEAFF.

The chain uses TRBV7-6 and TRBJ1-1; D perhaps matches TRBD1 (5 bases). The CDR3 is made up of 11 amino acids. V lost 4 bases, J lost 8 bases, and 8 bases lay in between. Per the germline V gene, CDR1 is SGHVS and CDR2 is FNYEAQ. The CDR3 DNA is TGTGCCAGCAGCTCAGGGTGGGAAGCTTTCTTT. Translating gives CASSSGWEAFF.

Points on this clone: Other DNA sequences in this specimen translate into the identical CDR3. The chain combines TRBV12-3 or TRBV12-4 with TRBJ2-3; no reliable D call. The CDR3 sequence is 12 residues long. Trimming took off 5 bases at V and 4 bases at J, with 7 bases between the two ends. Written as DNA, the CDR3 is TGTGCCAGCAGTCCCGGGTCAGATACGCAGTATTTT. Translating gives CASSPGSDTQYF.

The chain employs TRBV5-5 and TRBJ1-1; 9 positions agree with TRBD1. CDR1 is SGHKS and CDR2 is YYEKEE in the germline V gene (reference sequence). The CDR3 consists of 15 residues. Trimming took 4 bases from V and 5 from J; bases not matched to a gene: 9. In DNA form, the CDR3 reads TGTGCCAGCAGCGGAACCGGGACAGGGAGGACTGAAGCTTTCTTT. It specifies CASSGTGTGRTEAFF.

The gene calls are TRBV11-2 and TRBJ2-2, with 7 positions matching TRBD2. Trimming cost V 5 bases and J 7 bases; bases outside gene matches: 13. Germline V gene data show CDR1 as SGHAT and CDR2 as FQNNGV. CDR3 length equals 16 residues. CDR3 DNA sequence: TGTGCCAGCAGCCCCGGGGGGTCTATTTCAGGCGGGGAGCTGTTTTTT. Amino acids: CASSPGGSISGGELFF.

Only one count was recorded for this clone. J is TRBJ1-6 and V is TRBV4-2; TRBD1 agrees at 7 bases. Germline CDR1 and CDR2: LGHNA and YNFKEQ. This CDR3 contains 16 residues. V lost 0 bases, J lost 10 bases, and 9 bases stayed unmatched. The CDR3 nucleotides read TGTGCCAGCAGCCAAGAATTAGACAGGGCCTACTCACCCCTCCACTTT. Translating gives CASSQELDRAYSPLHF.